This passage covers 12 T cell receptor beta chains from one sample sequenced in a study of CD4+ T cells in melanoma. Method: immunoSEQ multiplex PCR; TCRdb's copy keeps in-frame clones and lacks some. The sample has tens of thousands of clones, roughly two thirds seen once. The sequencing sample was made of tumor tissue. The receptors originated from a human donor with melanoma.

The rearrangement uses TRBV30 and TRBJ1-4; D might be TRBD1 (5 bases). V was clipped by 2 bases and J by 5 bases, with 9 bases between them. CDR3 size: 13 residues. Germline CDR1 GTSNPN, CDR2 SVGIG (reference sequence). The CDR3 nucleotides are TGTGCCTGGAGTATGGGGGTCAATGAAAAACTGTTTTTT. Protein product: CAWSMGVNEKLFF.

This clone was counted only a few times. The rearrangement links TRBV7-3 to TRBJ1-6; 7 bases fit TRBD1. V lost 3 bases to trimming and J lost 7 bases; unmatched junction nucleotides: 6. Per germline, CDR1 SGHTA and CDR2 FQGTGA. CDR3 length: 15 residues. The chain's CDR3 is CASSFMTGWNSPLHF. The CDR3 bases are TGTGCCAGCAGCTTCATGACAGGGTGGAATTCACCCCTCCACTTT.

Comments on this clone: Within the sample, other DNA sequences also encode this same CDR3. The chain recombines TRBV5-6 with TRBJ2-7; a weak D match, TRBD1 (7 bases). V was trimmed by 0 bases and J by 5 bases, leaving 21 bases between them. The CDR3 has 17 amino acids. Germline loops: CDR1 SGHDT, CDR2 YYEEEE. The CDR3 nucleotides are TGTGCCAGCAGCTTGGCCAAAATGGCAGGGGGGCTCCACGAGCAGTACTTC. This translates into CASSLAKMAGGLHEQYF.

The CDR3 protein is CASSSPPHNEQFF. Written as DNA, the CDR3 is TGTGCCAGCAGCTCCCCCCCCCACAATGAGCAGTTCTTC. The chain links TRBV5-6 to TRBJ2-1; D is uncertain. Germline V gene sequence: CDR1 SGHDT, CDR2 YYEEEE. CDR3 length: 13 residues. Trimming removed 3 bases at V and 5 bases at J, with 9 bases between.

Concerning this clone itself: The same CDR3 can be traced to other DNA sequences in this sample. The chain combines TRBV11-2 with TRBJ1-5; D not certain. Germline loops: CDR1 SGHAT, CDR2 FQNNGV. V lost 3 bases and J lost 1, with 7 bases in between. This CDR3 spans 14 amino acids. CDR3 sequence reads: CASSLARSNQPQHF. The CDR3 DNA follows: TGTGCCAGCAGCTTGGCCAGGAGCAATCAGCCCCAGCATTTT.

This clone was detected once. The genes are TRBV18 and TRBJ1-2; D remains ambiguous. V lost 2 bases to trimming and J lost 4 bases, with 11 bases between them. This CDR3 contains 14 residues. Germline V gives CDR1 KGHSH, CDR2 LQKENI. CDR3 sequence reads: CASSPSQEFYGYTF. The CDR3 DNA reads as TGTGCCAGCTCACCATCCCAGGAGTTCTATGGCTACACCTTC.

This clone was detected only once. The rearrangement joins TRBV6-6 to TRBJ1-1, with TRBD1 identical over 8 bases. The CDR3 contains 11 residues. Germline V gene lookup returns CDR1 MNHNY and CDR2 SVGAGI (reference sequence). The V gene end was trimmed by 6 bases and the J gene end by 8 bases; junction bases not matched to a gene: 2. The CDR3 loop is CASRGDREAFF. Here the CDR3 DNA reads TGTGCCAGCAGGGGGGACAGGGAAGCTTTCTTT.

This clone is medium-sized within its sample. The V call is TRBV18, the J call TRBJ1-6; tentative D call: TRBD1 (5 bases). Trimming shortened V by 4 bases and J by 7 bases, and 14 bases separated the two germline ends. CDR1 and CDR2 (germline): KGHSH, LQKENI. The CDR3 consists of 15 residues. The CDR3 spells CASSLRVEGNSPLHF. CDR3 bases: TGTGCCAGCTCACTTCGGGTCGAGGGGAATTCACCCCTCCACTTT.

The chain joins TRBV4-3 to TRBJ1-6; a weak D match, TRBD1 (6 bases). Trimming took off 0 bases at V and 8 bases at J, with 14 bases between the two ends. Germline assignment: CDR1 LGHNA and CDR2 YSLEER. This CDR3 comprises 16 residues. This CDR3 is CASSQESLTGYSPLHF. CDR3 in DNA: TGCGCCAGCAGCCAAGAATCCCTGACAGGCTATTCACCCCTCCACTTT.

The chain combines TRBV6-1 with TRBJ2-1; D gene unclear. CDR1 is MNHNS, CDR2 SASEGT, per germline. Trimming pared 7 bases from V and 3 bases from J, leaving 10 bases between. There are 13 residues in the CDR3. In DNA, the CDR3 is TGTGCCAGCATTGGGGTGGGCTACAATGAGCAGTTCTTC. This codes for CASIGVGYNEQFF.

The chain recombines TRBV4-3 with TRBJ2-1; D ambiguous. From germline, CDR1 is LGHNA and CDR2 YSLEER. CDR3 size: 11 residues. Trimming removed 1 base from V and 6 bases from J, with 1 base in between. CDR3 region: CASSQGNEQFF. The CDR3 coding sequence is TGCGCCAGCAGCCAAGGCAATGAGCAGTTCTTC.

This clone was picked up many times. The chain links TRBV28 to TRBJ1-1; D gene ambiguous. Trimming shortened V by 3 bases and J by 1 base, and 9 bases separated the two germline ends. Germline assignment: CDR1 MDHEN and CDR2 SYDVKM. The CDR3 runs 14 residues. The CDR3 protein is CASSFRRENTEAFF. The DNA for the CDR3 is TGTGCCAGCAGTTTTAGGAGGGAGAACACTGAAGCTTTCTTT.